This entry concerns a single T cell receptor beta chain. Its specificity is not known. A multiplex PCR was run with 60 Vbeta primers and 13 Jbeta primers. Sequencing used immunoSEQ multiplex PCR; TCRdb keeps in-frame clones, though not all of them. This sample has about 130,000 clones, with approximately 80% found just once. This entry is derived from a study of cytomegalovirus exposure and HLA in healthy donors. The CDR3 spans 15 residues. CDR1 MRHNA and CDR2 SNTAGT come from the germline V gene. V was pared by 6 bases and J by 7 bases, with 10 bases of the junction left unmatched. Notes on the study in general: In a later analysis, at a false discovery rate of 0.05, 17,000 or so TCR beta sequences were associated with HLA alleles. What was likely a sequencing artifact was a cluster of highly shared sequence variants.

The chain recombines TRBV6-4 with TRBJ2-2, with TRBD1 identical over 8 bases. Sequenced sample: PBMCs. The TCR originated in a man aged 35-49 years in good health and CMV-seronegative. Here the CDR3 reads CASSTRTGSGGELFF. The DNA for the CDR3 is TGTGCCAGCAGCACCCGGACAGGGAGTGGCGGGGAGCTGTTTTTT.